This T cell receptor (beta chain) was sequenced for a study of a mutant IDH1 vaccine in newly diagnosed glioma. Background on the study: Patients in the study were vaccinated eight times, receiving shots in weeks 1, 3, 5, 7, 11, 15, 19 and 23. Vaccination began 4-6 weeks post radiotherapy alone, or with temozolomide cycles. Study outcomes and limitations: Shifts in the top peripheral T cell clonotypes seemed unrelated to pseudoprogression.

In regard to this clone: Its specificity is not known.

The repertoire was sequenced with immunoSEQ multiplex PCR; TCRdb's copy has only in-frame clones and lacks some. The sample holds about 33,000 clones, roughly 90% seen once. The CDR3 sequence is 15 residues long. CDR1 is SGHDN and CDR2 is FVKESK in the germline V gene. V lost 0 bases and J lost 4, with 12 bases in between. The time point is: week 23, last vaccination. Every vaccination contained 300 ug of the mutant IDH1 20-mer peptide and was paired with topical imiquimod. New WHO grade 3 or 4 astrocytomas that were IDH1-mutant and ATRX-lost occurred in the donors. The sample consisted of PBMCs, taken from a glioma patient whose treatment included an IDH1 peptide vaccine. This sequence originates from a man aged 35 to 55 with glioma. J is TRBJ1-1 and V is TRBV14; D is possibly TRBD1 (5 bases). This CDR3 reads CASSQDGGTVTEAFF. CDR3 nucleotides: TGTGCCAGCAGCCAAGATGGGGGGACGGTCACTGAAGCTTTCTTT.